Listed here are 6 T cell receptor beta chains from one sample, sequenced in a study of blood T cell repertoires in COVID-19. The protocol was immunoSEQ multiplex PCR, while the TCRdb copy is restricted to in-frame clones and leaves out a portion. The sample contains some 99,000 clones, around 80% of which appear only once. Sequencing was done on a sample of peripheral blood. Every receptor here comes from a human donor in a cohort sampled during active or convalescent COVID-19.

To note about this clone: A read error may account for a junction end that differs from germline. CDR3 loop: CVSSLRMWGPQQPQHF. The CDR3 DNA reads TGTGTCAGCAGCTTGCGAATGTGGGGGCCCCAACAGCCCCAGCATTTT. The V gene is TRBV5-6, the J gene TRBJ1-5, with D perhaps matching TRBD1 (6 bases). The CDR3 has 16 amino acids. CDR1 and CDR2 (germline): SGHDT, YYEEEE.

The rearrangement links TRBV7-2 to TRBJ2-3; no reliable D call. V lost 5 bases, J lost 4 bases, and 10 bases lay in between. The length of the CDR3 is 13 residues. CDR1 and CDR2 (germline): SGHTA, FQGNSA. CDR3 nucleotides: TGTGCCAGCAGCCGAAGACAAGCAGATACGCAGTATTTT. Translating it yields CASSRRQADTQYF.

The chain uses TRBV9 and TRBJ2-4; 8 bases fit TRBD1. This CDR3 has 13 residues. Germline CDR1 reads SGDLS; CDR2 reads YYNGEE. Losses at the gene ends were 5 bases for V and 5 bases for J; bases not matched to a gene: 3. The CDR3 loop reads CASSGQGQNIQYF. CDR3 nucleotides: TGTGCCAGCAGTGGACAGGGCCAAAACATTCAGTACTTC.

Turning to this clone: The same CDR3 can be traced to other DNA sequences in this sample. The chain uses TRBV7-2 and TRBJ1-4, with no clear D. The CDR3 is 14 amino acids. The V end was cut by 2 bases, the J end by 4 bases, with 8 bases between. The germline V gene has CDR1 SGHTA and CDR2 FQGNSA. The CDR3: CASSLRRDNEKLFF. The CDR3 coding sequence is TGTGCCAGCAGCTTAAGACGGGATAATGAAAAACTGTTTTTT. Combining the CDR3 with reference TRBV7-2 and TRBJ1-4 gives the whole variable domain GAGVSQSPSNKVTEKGKDVELRCDPISGHTALYWYRQSLGQGLEFLIYFQGNSAPDKSGLPSDRFSAERTGGSVSTLTIQRTQQEDSAVYLCASSLRRDNEKLFFGSGTQLSVL.

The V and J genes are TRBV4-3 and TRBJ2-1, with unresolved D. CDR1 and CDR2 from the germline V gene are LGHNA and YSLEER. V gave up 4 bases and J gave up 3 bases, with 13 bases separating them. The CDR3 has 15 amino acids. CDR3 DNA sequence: TGCGCCAGCAGCCCACAGTTGCAGCTCTACAATGAGCAGTTCTTC. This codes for CASSPQLQLYNEQFF.

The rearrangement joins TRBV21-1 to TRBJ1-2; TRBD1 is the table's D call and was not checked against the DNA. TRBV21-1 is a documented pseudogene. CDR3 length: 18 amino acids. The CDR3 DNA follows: TGTGCCAGCAGACCCATACTCTGGACAAGGGGAAGTACGAATGGCTACACCTTC. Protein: CASRPILWTRGSTNGYTF.